Presented here are 32 T cell receptor delta chains from one specimen sequenced in a study of Vδ1+ human thymocytes. These TCRs' antigens remain unknown. The template was reverse-transcribed extracted RNA. Pooled V-gene forward primers with one constant-region reverse primer generated the CDR3 amplicons by multiplex PCR. TCRdb re-called the multiplex PCR reads via CATT. The sample holds about 58,000 delta-chain clones, more than 12% seen once. Findings and limits, study-wide: In the thymus, TRG and TRD repertoires looked highly polyclonal with Gaussian CDR3 lengths.

Material for sequencing was Vdelta1+ gamma-delta thymocytes from the thymus. The subset is: FACS-sorted CD3+ TCRalphabeta- TCRVdelta1+ TCRVdelta2- thymocytes. The receptors were sampled from a girl under three years old who had congenital heart surgery.

Comment on this clone: An end of the junction differs from the germline gene, which may be a read error. V usage is TRDV1 and J usage is TRDJ1; 7 bases are a match to TRDD3. This CDR3 is 23 amino acids long. The germline CDR1 and CDR2 sequences are TSWWSYY and QGS. CDR3 nucleotide sequence: TGTGCTCTTGAGGAATGCCCTTACTTCCGGGACTGGGGTACTCTGGCGTACACCGATAAACTCATCTTT. It is translated as CALEECPYFRDWGTLAYTDKLIF.

This clone was seen more than once but under ten times. An end of the junction differs from the germline gene, which may be a read error. The genes are TRDV1 and TRDJ1, with TRDD3 identical over 9 bases. Germline lookup yields CDR1 TSWWSYY and CDR2 QGS. CDR3 size: 22 residues. CDR3 amino acids: CALGGRARSVGDTPPHTEKLIF. CDR3 DNA: TGTGCTCTTGGGGGCCGGGCGAGATCCGTCGGGGATACGCCCCCACACACCGAAAAACTCATCTTT.

This clone was seen a few times. This chain uses TRDV1 with TRDJ1, with TRDD3 matching 12 bases. The trim removed 0 bases at V and 0 bases at J, leaving 11 bases unmatched. The CDR3 contains 20 residues. Germline assignment: CDR1 TSWWSYY and CDR2 QGS. The CDR3 is CALGELPHNWGILNTDKLIF. CDR3 nucleotides: TGTGCTCTTGGGGAACTGCCTCACAACTGGGGGATACTCAACACCGATAAACTCATCTTT.

V is TRDV1 and J is TRDJ1; D gene unclear. The CDR3 runs to 16 residues. The germline CDR1 and CDR2 sequences are TSWWSYY and QGS. Deletions cut 1 base from V and 0 bases from J, with 12 bases between. This CDR3 is CALGEPRVLYTDKLIF. The DNA for the CDR3 is TGTGCTCTTGGGGAACCGCGGGTCCTTTACACCGATAAACTCATCTTT.

The rearrangement uses TRDV1 and TRDJ1; 10 bases are a match to TRDD3. The CDR3 runs 20 residues. The germline V gene encodes CDR1 TSWWSYY and CDR2 QGS. V shed 0 bases, J shed 0 bases, and the junction held 13 bases outside the gene matches. This CDR3 is CALGELTGGYARLYTDKLIF. CDR3 DNA: TGTGCTCTTGGGGAACTAACCGGGGGATACGCCCGCCTGTACACCGATAAACTCATCTTT.

The chain joins TRDV1 to TRDJ1; the match to TRDD3 covers 7 bases. Germline V gene data show CDR1 as TSWWSYY and CDR2 as QGS. V lost 3 bases and J lost 10; bases outside the gene matches: 11. CDR3 size: 14 residues. The CDR3 protein is CALGDYYWGTSLIF. The CDR3 nucleotides are TGTGCTCTTGGGGACTACTACTGGGGTACTTCACTCATCTTT.

The sample holds a few counts of this clone. The rearrangement uses TRDV1 and TRDJ1; 8 nucleotides agree with TRDD3. The CDR3 is made up of 19 amino acids. V shed 0 bases and J 1 base; nucleotides not matched to a gene: 13. Germline V gene data show CDR1 as TSWWSYY and CDR2 as QGS. The CDR3 coding sequence is TGTGCTCTTGGGGAACTACAGCTTACTGGGGGTCCCCCCACCGATAAACTCATCTTT. Its translation is CALGELQLTGGPPTDKLIF.

In its sample, this clone was seen a few times. The chain is built from TRDV1 and TRDJ1, with D hard to call. Deletions cut 6 bases from V and 0 bases from J, with 20 bases between. Germline assignment: CDR1 TSWWSYY and CDR2 QGS. CDR3 length: 17 amino acids. The CDR3 protein is CALGAMEATVYTDKLIF. Written as DNA, the CDR3 is TGTGCTCTTGGAGCGATGGAGGCCACTGTTTACACCGATAAACTCATCTTT.

The chain recombines TRDV1 with TRDJ1; 13 bases match TRDD3. CDR1 is TSWWSYY and CDR2 is QGS in the germline V gene. The CDR3 is 26 amino acids. After removal of 1 base from V and 1 base from J, the junction contained 30 bases not matched to a gene. The CDR3 nucleotides read TGTGCTCTTGGGGAACCTCGGCCTTCCTCCCCCTTACTGGGGGATACGCAGGCAACACTCACCGATAAACTCATCTTT. Its translation is CALGEPRPSSPLLGDTQATLTDKLIF.

This chain connects TRDV2 to TRDJ1; 13 positions agree with TRDD3. Germline V gene data show CDR1 as GEAIGNYY and CDR2 as EKD. Trimming removed 0 bases from V and 0 bases from J; junction bases left unmatched: 18. The CDR3 sequence is 22 residues long. The CDR3 reads CACDTASLPILGDTPYTDKLIF. In nucleotides, the CDR3 is TGTGCCTGTGACACCGCATCCTTGCCCATACTGGGGGATACGCCCTACACCGATAAACTCATCTTT.

The chain joins TRDV1 to TRDJ1; the match to TRDD3 covers 8 bases. The CDR3 totals 21 residues. Germline assignment: CDR1 TSWWSYY and CDR2 QGS. Unmatched junction bases numbered 21, after V lost 3 bases and J lost 0 bases. The CDR3 protein is CALGDPGVLRSWGTYTDKLIF. The CDR3 bases are TGTGCTCTTGGGGACCCCGGGGTCCTACGTAGCTGGGGGACGTACACCGATAAACTCATCTTT.

This clone came up a few times. This chain joins TRDV1 and TRDJ1, with 9 bases fitting TRDD2. The V gene end was trimmed by 2 bases and the J gene end by 0 bases; junction bases not matched to a gene: 22. The CDR3 is 22 residues long. Germline CDR1 and CDR2: TSWWSYY and QGS. CDR3 sequence (DNA): TGTGCTCTTGGGGAATTACCTTCCTACCCGGGATTCCCGCCCTCGTACACCGATAAACTCATCTTT. Amino acids: CALGELPSYPGFPPSYTDKLIF.

V is TRDV1 and J is TRDJ1; 10 nucleotides align to TRDD3. Losses at the gene ends were 3 bases for V and 0 bases for J; bases not matched to a gene: 13. From germline, CDR1 is TSWWSYY and CDR2 QGS. The CDR3 has 19 amino acids. The CDR3 bases are TGTGCTCTTGGGGAGCCCGGGGGATACGAATACCGATACACCGATAAACTCATCTTT. As protein: CALGEPGGYEYRYTDKLIF.

The chain has TRDV1 and TRDJ1, with TRDD2 identical over 8 bases. The CDR3 has 20 amino acids. Trimming took 5 bases from V and 0 from J; bases not matched to a gene: 20. Germline V gene data show CDR1 as TSWWSYY and CDR2 as QGS. CDR3 loop: CALGTHFLPGAIPNTDKLIF. The CDR3 DNA reads as TGTGCTCTTGGGACCCACTTCCTACCGGGGGCTATCCCTAACACCGATAAACTCATCTTT.

This chain links TRDV1 with TRDJ1; TRDD3 matches at 10 bases. Trimming cost V 5 bases and J 4 bases; bases outside gene matches: 16. Germline values: CDR1 TSWWSYY, CDR2 QGS. The length of the CDR3 is 18 residues. CDR3 amino acids: CALGTGWYAGGYFDKLIF. DNA of the CDR3: TGTGCTCTTGGGACGGGATGGTATGCTGGGGGATATTTCGATAAACTCATCTTT.

This clone was observed a handful of times. The V call is TRDV1, the J call TRDJ1; D might be TRDD3 (5 bases). V lost 0 bases and J 8 bases, leaving 19 bases between the germline ends. CDR1 TSWWSYY and CDR2 QGS come from the germline V gene. This CDR3 region has 16 residues. Here the CDR3 DNA reads TGTGCTCTTGGGGAACTGTCGGGAGGGGACGCACCAAAACTCATCTTT. It codes for CALGELSGGDAPKLIF.

The chain combines TRDV1 with TRDJ1; D gene unclear. Trimming removed 2 bases at V and 3 bases at J, with 10 bases between. Looked up from germline, CDR1 is TSWWSYY and CDR2 is QGS. This CDR3 spans 14 amino acids. As DNA, the CDR3 is TGTGCTCTTGGGGAAAGAGGTACCTCCGATAAACTCATCTTT. Translating it yields CALGERGTSDKLIF.

The V call is TRDV1, the J call TRDJ1; 10 bases match TRDD3. CDR1 TSWWSYY and CDR2 QGS come from the germline V gene. This CDR3 is built from 26 residues. Losses at the gene ends were 0 bases for V and 0 bases for J; bases not matched to a gene: 31. The CDR3 region is CALGELGFRYRWGIPRHDYNTDKLIF. DNA of the CDR3: TGTGCTCTTGGGGAACTAGGTTTTCGGTATCGGTGGGGGATACCGCGCCATGATTATAACACCGATAAACTCATCTTT.

This clone was detected only a few times. The chain recombines TRDV1 with TRDJ1, with TRDD2 as a possible D gene (8 bases). Germline lookup yields CDR1 TSWWSYY and CDR2 QGS. V was shortened by 2 bases and J by 4 bases, with 32 bases between the two germline ends. The CDR3 runs to 21 residues. This CDR3 is CALGESGLPKGWGRWGDKLIF. CDR3 DNA: TGTGCTCTTGGGGAATCCGGCCTTCCTAAGGGCTGGGGGCGTTGGGGCGATAAACTCATCTTT.

A few counts support this clone. The chain has TRDV1 and TRDJ1, with TRDD3 matching over 9 bases. The germline gives CDR1 TSWWSYY, CDR2 QGS. CDR3 length: 19 residues. V dropped 0 bases and J dropped 3; count of bases not matched to a gene: 14. Here the CDR3 DNA reads TGTGCTCTTGGGGAACTAGTCGTCCCATGGGGGATATTGGCCGATAAACTCATCTTT. It is translated as CALGELVVPWGILADKLIF.

The chain recombines TRDV1 with TRDJ1, with TRDD3 matching over 8 bases. The germline CDR1 and CDR2 sequences are TSWWSYY and QGS. Trimming removed 4 bases from V and 0 bases from J; junction bases left unmatched: 22. The CDR3 loop spans 21 amino acids. In nucleotides, the CDR3 is TGTGCTCTTGGGGCTACTGCCGATGAGGTCCGACTGGGGGCCTACACCGATAAACTCATCTTT. It encodes CALGATADEVRLGAYTDKLIF.

This clone was seen more than once but under ten times. This sequence joins TRDV1 and TRDJ1; 8 positions match TRDD3. The CDR3 extends over 20 amino acids. J gave up 0 bases and V 2 bases, and 17 bases lay outside the gene matches. Per germline, CDR1 TSWWSYY and CDR2 QGS. CDR3 coding DNA: TGTGCTCTTGGGGAAAGCCCCAATGGGGGATGCGACCCCTACACCGATAAACTCATCTTT. This gives the protein CALGESPNGGCDPYTDKLIF.

The sample holds a few counts of this clone. The chain joins TRDV1 to TRDJ1; the D gene is possibly TRDD3 (5 bases). V lost 7 bases and J 1 base, leaving 34 bases between the germline ends. This CDR3 region has 21 residues. CDR1 is TSWWSYY, CDR2 QGS, per germline. Here the CDR3 DNA reads TGTGCTCTTGTAGATAGGGAAGCCGAGGGATCATGTCCCTTAATCACCGATAAACTCATCTTT. Amino acids: CALVDREAEGSCPLITDKLIF.

The rearrangement uses TRDV2 and TRDJ1; 13 bases are a match to TRDD3. The V gene's germline CDR1 is GEAIGNYY and CDR2 EKD. The CDR3 is made up of 19 amino acids. The V and J ends lost 1 base and 0 bases, in that order; junction bases with no gene match: 10. The CDR3 bases are TGTGCCTGTGACACGGACTTGTACTGGGGGATACGCGACACCGATAAACTCATCTTT. Amino acid sequence: CACDTDLYWGIRDTDKLIF.

This clone was seen only a few times. Sequence at one end of the junction differs from germline and may be a read error. V is TRDV1 and J is TRDJ1; 11 nucleotides line up with TRDD3. CDR3 length: 17 amino acids. Germline CDR1 and CDR2: TSWWSYY and QGS. In DNA, the CDR3 is TGCGCTCTTGGGGAACTGGGGGATATAGGCTACACCGATAAACTCATCTTT. It codes for CALGELGDIGYTDKLIF.

The chain employs TRDV1 and TRDJ1, with TRDD3 matching 11 bases. The J segment lost 0 bases and the V segment lost 0 bases, leaving 18 bases of the junction unmatched. The CDR3 is 22 residues long. Germline assignment: CDR1 TSWWSYY and CDR2 QGS. The CDR3 DNA sequence: TGTGCTCTTGGGGAACTATGCGTATCACTGGGGGATAGAAGGGTGTACACCGATAAACTCATCTTT. This sequence encodes CALGELCVSLGDRRVYTDKLIF.

This clone was counted a few times. The sample holds other DNA sequences that translate to the same CDR3. The V call is TRDV1, the J call TRDJ1; 10 nucleotides agree with TRDD3. Germline V gives CDR1 TSWWSYY, CDR2 QGS. The V segment lost 0 bases and the J segment 1 base; nucleotides outside the gene matches: 8. The CDR3 consists of 18 residues. The DNA of the CDR3 is TGTGCTCTTGGGGAACTCCGGACTGGGGGATGGAGCACCGATAAACTCATCTTT. Its translation is CALGELRTGGWSTDKLIF.

This clone was seen only a few times. The chain couples TRDV1 to TRDJ1, with 9 bases lining up with TRDD2. The V gene end was trimmed by 1 base and the J gene end by 0 bases; junction bases not matched to a gene: 21. Germline CDR1 and CDR2: TSWWSYY and QGS. The CDR3 has 22 residues. CDR3 sequence (DNA): TGTGCTCTTGGGGAACCCAAGGCCTTCCTACCGGTACTGGAGAGATACACCGATAAACTCATCTTT. Its translation is CALGEPKAFLPVLERYTDKLIF.

J is TRDJ1 and V is TRDV1, with D perhaps assigned TRDD2 or TRDD3 (7 bases each). The CDR3 covers 18 residues. Trimming took off 0 bases at V and 7 bases at J, with 24 bases between the two ends. Germline-derived CDR1 and CDR2 are TSWWSYY and QGS. In DNA form, the CDR3 reads TGTGCTCTTGGGGAACTCACCTTCCTCCCGTACTGGGGCTTTAAACTCATCTTT. It is translated as CALGELTFLPYWGFKLIF.

About this clone itself: This could be a read error, since a much larger clone is one nucleotide away. This sample also contains other DNA sequences that code for the same CDR3. The chain recombines TRAV29/DV5 with TRDJ1, with 11 bases lining up with TRDD3. Germline V gene sequence: CDR1 NSMFDY, CDR2 ISSIKDK. The length of the CDR3 is 20 residues. The CDR3: CAANLLWTSVLGDNTDKLIF. CDR3 in DNA: TGTGCCGCAAACCTCCTATGGACGTCTGTACTGGGGGATAACACCGATAAACTCATCTTT. The full variable domain, rest sourced from reference TRAV29/DV5 and TRDJ1, is DQQVKQNSPSLSVQEGRISILNCDYTNSMFDYFLWYKKYPAEGPTFLISISSIKDKNEDGRFTVFLNKSAKHLSLHIVPSQPGDSAVYFCAANLLWTSVLGDNTDKLIFGKGTRVTVEP.

V gene TRDV1 combines with J gene TRDJ1, with 7 nucleotides matching TRDD3. Trimming at V came to 3 bases and at J to 7 bases, leaving 17 bases not matched to a gene. The CDR3 extends over 17 amino acids. Per the germline V gene, CDR1 is TSWWSYY and CDR2 is QGS. The CDR3 nucleotides read TGTGCTCTTGGGGAGGCCTTAAAGGAGTGGGGGACTTGTAAACTCATCTTT. It encodes CALGEALKEWGTCKLIF.

This clone has only a few counts. This chain joins TRDV1 and TRDJ1, with no clear D. There are 16 residues in the CDR3. The V gene's germline CDR1 is TSWWSYY and CDR2 QGS. V lost 3 bases, J lost 1 base, and 15 bases lay in between. CDR3 sequence (DNA): TGTGCTCTTGGGGACGACCGTATACAGTCCACCGATAAACTCATCTTT. Translating gives CALGDDRIQSTDKLIF.